A selection of T cell receptor beta chains follows, all from one sample in a study of T cells after somatic rescue of genetic block. The data were produced by immunoSEQ multiplex PCR, yet TCRdb's version contains in-frame clones alone and is incomplete. The sample lists about 110,000 clones, about 89% seen once, with roughly 1.5% in the top ten. Sequenced: peripheral blood mononuclear cells (PBMCs). The receptors come from a woman aged 18-29 years. Each CDR3 is given with its conserved first and last residue. The D gene is left open where the match is weak. Some rows have no size entry. The others give once, few or many, or a class for an expanded clone.

j_call	cdr3_length	d_call	v_call	clone_size	cdr3_nt	cdr3_aa
TRBJ2-7	13	-	TRBV28	-	TGTGCCAGCAGTTTCCCGGAAACCTACGAGCAGTACTTC	CASSFPETYEQYF
TRBJ2-5	11	-	TRBV20-1	-	TGCAGTGCTAACTACCAAGAGACCCAGTACTTC	CSANYQETQYF
TRBJ1-2	15	TRBD1	TRBV6-6	-	TGTGCCAGCAGTTACGGGGACAGGGGAGACTATGGCTACACCTTC	CASSYGDRGDYGYTF
TRBJ1-2	11	-	TRBV30	-	TGTGCCCGGAGGACTGGAGGTGGCTACACCTTC	CARRTGGGYTF
TRBJ1-2	14	-	TRBV30	once	TGTGCCTGGAGTGGGCAACAGGGATTATATGGCTACACCTTC	CAWSGQQGLYGYTF
TRBJ1-1	15	-	TRBV2	once	TGTGCCAGCAGTGAATTGGGGGGGGCGAACACTGAAGCTTTCTTT	CASSELGGANTEAFF
TRBJ1-4	15	-	TRBV4-2	-	TGTGCCAGCAGCCAAGACGGGATATTTAATGAAAAACTGTTTTTT	CASSQDGIFNEKLFF
TRBJ1-1	15	TRBD1	TRBV6-5	-	TGTGCCAGCAGCGACCCGGGACAGTTGAACACTGAAGCTTTCTTT	CASSDPGQLNTEAFF
TRBJ2-5	11	-	TRBV29-1	-	TGCAGCGCTGACAGACAAGAGACCCAGTACTTC	CSADRQETQYF
TRBJ1-6	16	-	TRBV1	once	TGCACCGGGGCGGGTCGAGGAATTTCCACCTATTCACCCCTCCACTTT	CTGAGRGISTYSPLHF
TRBJ1-4	15	TRBD1	TRBV2	once	TGTGCCAGCCACCGAGGGGGCAGACTCATTGAAAAACTGTTTTTT	CASHRGGRLIEKLFF
TRBJ2-7	14	-	TRBV28	-	TGTGCCAGCAGTTCCGTCGACAGGACCTACGAGCAGTACTTC	CASSSVDRTYEQYF
TRBJ2-3	16	TRBD1	TRBV6-5	-	TGTGCCAGCAGTTACTCGAGTGACAGGGTCACAGATACGCAGTATTTT	CASSYSSDRVTDTQYF
TRBJ2-7	15	-	TRBV30	once	TGTGCCTGGAGTGGGGTTGGGCTAGCGAACTACGAGCAGTACTTC	CAWSGVGLANYEQYF
TRBJ1-1	15	-	TRBV11-3	-	TGTGCCAGCAGCTTAGACAGGGGAGGTAGGACTGAAGCTTTCTTT	CASSLDRGGRTEAFF
TRBJ2-5	15	-	TRBV11-3	-	TGTGCCAGCAGTTTAGGGGGAGGACAGCAAGAGACCCAGTACTTC	CASSLGGGQQETQYF
TRBJ2-5	16	TRBD2	TRBV5-4	-	TGTGCCAGCAGCCCCGGACTAGCGGGGGAACAAGAGACCCAGTACTTC	CASSPGLAGEQETQYF
TRBJ1-3	18	TRBD1	TRBV11-1	-	TGTGCCAGCAGCTTAATTGGGACAGGGGAGTTATCTGGAAACACCATATATTTT	CASSLIGTGELSGNTIYF
TRBJ1-3	15	-	TRBV2	-	TGTGCCAGCAGGGCCACTGCGACCTCTGGAAACACCATATATTTT	CASRATATSGNTIYF
TRBJ2-7	13	-	TRBV11-2	-	TGTGCCAGCAGCCCGGCGAGGAGACCCGAGCAGTACTTC	CASSPARRPEQYF
TRBJ2-7	14	-	TRBV30	-	TGTGCCTGGAGTGTAGGGGGGGCAGGGCACGAGCAGTACTTC	CAWSVGGAGHEQYF
TRBJ2-3	15	TRBD2	TRBV6-1	-	TGTGCCAGCACCCTAAGCGGGGAGAGCACAGATACGCAGTATTTT	CASTLSGESTDTQYF
TRBJ2-3	15	-	TRBV5-1	-	TGCGCCAGCAGCTCAGTCCGGGCGGGCACAGATACGCAGTATTTT	CASSSVRAGTDTQYF
TRBJ2-7	15	-	TRBV28	-	TGTGCCAGCAGCCCTATTCTGGGGGAAAACTACGAGCAGTACTTC	CASSPILGENYEQYF
TRBJ1-2	12	TRBD1	TRBV19	-	TGTGCCAGTACCTACACAGGGGATGGCTACACCTTC	CASTYTGDGYTF
TRBJ1-2	13	TRBD1	TRBV19	-	TGTGCCAGTAGGATAACAGGGGCGGATGGCTACACCTTC	CASRITGADGYTF
TRBJ2-3	13	-	TRBV6-6	-	TGTGCCAGCAGTTACTCCGAGGTCGATGCGCAGTATTTT	CASSYSEVDAQYF
TRBJ2-3	14	-	TRBV11-1	-	TGTGCCAGCAGCCGACATCCGCTGGCAGATACGCAGTATTTT	CASSRHPLADTQYF
TRBJ1-6	17	-	TRBV7-6	-	TGTGCCAGCAGCTTAGATTCCGGGTTTCGGGGTATTTCACCCCTCCACTTT	CASSLDSGFRGISPLHF
TRBJ2-7	14	TRBD1	TRBV6-5	once	TGTGCCAGCAGCCACGGGACAGGGTCGAGGGAGCAGTACTTC	CASSHGTGSREQYF
TRBJ2-5	15	-	TRBV5-4	-	TGTGCCAGCAGCCCCATGCATACGGGCGGCGAGACCCAGTACTTC	CASSPMHTGGETQYF
TRBJ2-2	15	TRBD1	TRBV30	-	TGTGCCTGGAGATCCAGGGGGCCGAACACCGGGGAGCTGTTTTTT	CAWRSRGPNTGELFF
TRBJ2-3	12	TRBD1	TRBV9	-	TGTGCCAGCAGCGTAGACAGGGGGACGCAGTATTTT	CASSVDRGTQYF
TRBJ1-2	12	-	TRBV27	-	TGTGCCAGCAAGGGCAGGGGCCATGGCTACACCTTC	CASKGRGHGYTF
TRBJ2-7	14	TRBD2	TRBV6-5	-	TGTGCCAGCAGTTCCGGACTAGCGACCTACGAGCAGTACTTC	CASSSGLATYEQYF
TRBJ2-7	18	-	TRBV11-2	once	TGTGCCAGCAGCACGTTTACGGGGGGCAAGTTAGGCTCCTACGAGCAGTACTTC	CASSTFTGGKLGSYEQYF
TRBJ1-5	20	TRBD1	TRBV4-3	-	TGCGCCAGCAGCCTTTTCGCAGGGGGCAGGGAAGGGTATAGCAATCAGCCCCAGCATTTT	CASSLFAGGREGYSNQPQHF
TRBJ2-2	16	-	TRBV5-1	-	TGCGCCAGCAGAATCGGTATAGGGTACCAAGGCGGGGAGCTGTTTTTT	CASRIGIGYQGGELFF
TRBJ2-2	16	TRBD1	TRBV7-2	-	TGTGCCAGCAGCCCGGGACAGGCCGGGGGCACCGGGGAGCTGTTTTTT	CASSPGQAGGTGELFF
TRBJ2-1	16	TRBD2	TRBV5-1	-	TGCGCCAGCAGCTTGGTAGGCGGGGGGGCTCGGAATGAGCAGTTCTTC	CASSLVGGGARNEQFF
TRBJ2-5	14	TRBD1	TRBV19	-	TGTGCCACCAATCCCGGACAGGGGCAAGAGACCCAGTACTTC	CATNPGQGQETQYF
TRBJ1-2	12	-	TRBV28	-	TGTGCCAGCAGGATACAGGGTTCTGGCTACACCTTC	CASRIQGSGYTF
TRBJ2-2	17	-	TRBV19	-	TGTGCCAGTAGTAGACCCATAGACAGCCCGAACACCGGGGAGCTGTTTTTT	CASSRPIDSPNTGELFF
TRBJ2-1	15	TRBD2	TRBV10-3	-	TGTGCCATCAGTGAGTCGACTAGCGGGGCCCAGGAGCAGTTCTTC	CAISESTSGAQEQFF
TRBJ2-7	14	TRBD2	TRBV11-2	-	TGTGCCAGCAGCTCAACCGGGACTAACTACGAGCAGTACTTC	CASSSTGTNYEQYF
TRBJ1-1	13	-	TRBV30	few	TGTGCCTGGAGTGTCGGACGGAACACTGAAGCTTTCTTT	CAWSVGRNTEAFF